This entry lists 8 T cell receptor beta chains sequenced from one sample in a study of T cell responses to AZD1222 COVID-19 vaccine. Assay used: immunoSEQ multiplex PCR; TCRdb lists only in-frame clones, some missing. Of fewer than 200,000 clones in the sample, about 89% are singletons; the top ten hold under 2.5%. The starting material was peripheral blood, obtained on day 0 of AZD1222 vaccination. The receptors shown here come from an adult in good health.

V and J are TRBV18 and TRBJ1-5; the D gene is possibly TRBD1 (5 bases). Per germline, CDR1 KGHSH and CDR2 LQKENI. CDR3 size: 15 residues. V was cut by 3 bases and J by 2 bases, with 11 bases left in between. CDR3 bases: TGTGCCAGCTCACCGCAGGGTATTGGCAATCAGCCCCAGCATTTT. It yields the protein CASSPQGIGNQPQHF.

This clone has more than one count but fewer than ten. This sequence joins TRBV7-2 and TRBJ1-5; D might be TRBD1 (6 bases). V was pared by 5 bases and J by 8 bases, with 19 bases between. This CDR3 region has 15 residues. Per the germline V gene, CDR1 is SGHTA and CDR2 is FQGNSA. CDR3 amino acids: CASSPGGARGKPQHF. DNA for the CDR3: TGTGCCAGCAGCCCGGGGGGGGCCCGAGGGAAGCCCCAGCATTTT.

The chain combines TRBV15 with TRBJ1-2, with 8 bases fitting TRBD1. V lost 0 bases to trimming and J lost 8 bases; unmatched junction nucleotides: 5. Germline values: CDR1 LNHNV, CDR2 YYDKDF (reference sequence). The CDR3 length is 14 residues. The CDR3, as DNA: TGTGCCACCAGCAGAGACCCCCCAGGGGGCGGCTACACCTTC. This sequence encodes CATSRDPPGGGYTF.

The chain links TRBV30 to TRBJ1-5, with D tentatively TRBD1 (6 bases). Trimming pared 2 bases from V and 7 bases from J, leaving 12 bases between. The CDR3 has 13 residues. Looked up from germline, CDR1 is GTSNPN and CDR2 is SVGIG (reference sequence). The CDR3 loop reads CAWSPGGPQPQHF. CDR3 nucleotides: TGTGCCTGGAGTCCGGGGGGGCCCCAGCCCCAGCATTTT.

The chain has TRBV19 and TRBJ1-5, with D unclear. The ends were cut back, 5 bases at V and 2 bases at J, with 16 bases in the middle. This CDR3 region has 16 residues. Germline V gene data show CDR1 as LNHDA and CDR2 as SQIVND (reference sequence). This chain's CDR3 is CASSLVEGIGNQPQHF. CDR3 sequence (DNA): TGTGCCAGTAGTCTAGTAGAAGGGATAGGCAATCAGCCCCAGCATTTT.

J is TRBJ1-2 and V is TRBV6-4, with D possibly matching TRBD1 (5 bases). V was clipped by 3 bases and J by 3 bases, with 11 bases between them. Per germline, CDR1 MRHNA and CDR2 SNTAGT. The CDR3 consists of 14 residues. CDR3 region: CASSDGANDYGYTF. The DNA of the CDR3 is TGTGCCAGCAGTGATGGGGCTAACGACTATGGCTACACCTTC.

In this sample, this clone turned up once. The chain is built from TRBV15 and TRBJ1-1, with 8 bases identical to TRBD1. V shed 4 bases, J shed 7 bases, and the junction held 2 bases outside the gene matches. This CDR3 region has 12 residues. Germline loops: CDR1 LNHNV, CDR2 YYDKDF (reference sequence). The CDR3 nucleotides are TGTGCCACCAGCATAGACAGGGGTGAAGCTTTCTTT. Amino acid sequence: CATSIDRGEAFF.

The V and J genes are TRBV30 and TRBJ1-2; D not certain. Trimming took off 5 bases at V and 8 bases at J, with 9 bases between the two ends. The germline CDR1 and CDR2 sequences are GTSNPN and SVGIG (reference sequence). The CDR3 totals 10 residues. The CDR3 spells CAWDRRGYTF. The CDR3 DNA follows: TGTGCCTGGGACCGACGGGGCTACACCTTC.